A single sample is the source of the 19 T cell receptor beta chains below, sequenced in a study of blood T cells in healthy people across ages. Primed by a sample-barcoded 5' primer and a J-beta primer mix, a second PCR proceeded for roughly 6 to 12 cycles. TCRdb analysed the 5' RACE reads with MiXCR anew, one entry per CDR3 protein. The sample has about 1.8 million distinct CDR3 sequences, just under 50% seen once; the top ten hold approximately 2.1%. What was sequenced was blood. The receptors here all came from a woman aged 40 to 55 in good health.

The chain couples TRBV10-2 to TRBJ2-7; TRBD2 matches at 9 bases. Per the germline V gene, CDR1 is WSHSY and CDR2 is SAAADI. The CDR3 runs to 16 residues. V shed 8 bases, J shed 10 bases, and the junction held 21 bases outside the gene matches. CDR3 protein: CASVGGVAGESGSQYF. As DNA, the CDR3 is TGCGCCAGCGTGGGGGGAGTAGCGGGGGAATCTGGCTCTCAGTACTTC.

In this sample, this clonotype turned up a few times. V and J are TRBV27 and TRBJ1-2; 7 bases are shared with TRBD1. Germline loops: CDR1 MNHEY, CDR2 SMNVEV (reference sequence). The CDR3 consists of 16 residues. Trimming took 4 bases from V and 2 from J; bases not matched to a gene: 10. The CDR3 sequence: CASSSIPGQLNYGYTF. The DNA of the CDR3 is TGTGCCAGCAGTTCCATACCGGGACAGTTGAACTATGGCTACACCTTC.

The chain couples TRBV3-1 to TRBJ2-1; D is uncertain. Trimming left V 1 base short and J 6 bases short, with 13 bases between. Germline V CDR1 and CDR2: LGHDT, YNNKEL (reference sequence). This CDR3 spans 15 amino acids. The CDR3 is CASSQGFNVPNEQFF. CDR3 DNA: TGTGCCAGCAGCCAAGGGTTCAACGTCCCCAATGAGCAGTTCTTC.

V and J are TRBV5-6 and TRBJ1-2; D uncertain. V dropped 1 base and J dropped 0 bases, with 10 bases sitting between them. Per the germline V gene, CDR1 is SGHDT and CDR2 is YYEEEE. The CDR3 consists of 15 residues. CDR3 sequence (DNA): TGTGCCAGCAGCTTGTCGCTCAGTACTAACTATGGCTACACCTTC. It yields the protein CASSLSLSTNYGYTF.

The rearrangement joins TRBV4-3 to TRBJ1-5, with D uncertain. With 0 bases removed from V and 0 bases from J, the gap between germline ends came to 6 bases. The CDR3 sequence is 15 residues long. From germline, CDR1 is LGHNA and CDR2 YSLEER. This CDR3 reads CASSQETVSNQPQHF. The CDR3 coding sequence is TGCGCCAGCAGCCAAGAGACGGTTAGCAATCAGCCCCAGCATTTT.

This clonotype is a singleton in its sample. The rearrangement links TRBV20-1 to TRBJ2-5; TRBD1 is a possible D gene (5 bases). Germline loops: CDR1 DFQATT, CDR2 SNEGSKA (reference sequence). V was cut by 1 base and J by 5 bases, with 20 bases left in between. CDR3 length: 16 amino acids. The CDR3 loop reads CSARGRRGGSRETQYF. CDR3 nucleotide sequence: TGCAGTGCTAGAGGGCGTAGGGGCGGTAGTAGGGAGACCCAGTACTTC.

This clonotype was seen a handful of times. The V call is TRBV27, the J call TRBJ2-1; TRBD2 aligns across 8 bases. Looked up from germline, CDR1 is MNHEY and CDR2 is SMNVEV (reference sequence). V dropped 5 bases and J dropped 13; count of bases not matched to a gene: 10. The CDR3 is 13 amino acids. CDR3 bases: TGTGCCAGCAGTCCCCGCCAGGGGACTAGTCAGTTCTTC. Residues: CASSPRQGTSQFF.

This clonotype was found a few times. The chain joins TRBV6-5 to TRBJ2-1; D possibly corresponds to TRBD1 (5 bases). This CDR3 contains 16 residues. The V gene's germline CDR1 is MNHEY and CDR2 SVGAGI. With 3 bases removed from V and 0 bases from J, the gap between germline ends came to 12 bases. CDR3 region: CASSYQGIGSYNEQFF. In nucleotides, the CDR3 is TGTGCCAGCAGTTATCAGGGAATAGGCTCCTACAATGAGCAGTTCTTC.

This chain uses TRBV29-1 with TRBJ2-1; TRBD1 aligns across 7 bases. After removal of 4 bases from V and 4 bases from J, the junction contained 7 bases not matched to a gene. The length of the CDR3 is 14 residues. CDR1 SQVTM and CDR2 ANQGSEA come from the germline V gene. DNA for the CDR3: TGCAGCGTTGCCCTGGACAGGACATACAATGAGCAGTTCTTC. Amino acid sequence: CSVALDRTYNEQFF.

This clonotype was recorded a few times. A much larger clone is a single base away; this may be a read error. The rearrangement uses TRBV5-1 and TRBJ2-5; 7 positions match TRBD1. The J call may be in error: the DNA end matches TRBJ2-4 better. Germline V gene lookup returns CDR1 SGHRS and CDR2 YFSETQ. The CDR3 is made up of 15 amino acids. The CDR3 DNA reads TGCGCCAGCAGCTTGGGGGACAGCCCAAGGTACATTCAGTACTTC. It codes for CASSLGDSPRYIQYF.

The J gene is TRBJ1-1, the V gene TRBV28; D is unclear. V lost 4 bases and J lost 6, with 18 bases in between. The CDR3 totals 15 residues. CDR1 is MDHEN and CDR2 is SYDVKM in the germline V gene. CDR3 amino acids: CASSSPDGLYSEAFF. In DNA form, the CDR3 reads TGTGCCAGCAGTTCTCCCGACGGGCTCTATTCTGAAGCTTTCTTT.

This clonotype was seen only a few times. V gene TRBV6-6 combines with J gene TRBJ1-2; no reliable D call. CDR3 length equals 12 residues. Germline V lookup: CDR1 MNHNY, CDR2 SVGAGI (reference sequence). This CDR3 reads CAVDRRLDGYTF. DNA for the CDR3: TGTGCGGTGGACCGCAGACTTGATGGCTACACCTTC.

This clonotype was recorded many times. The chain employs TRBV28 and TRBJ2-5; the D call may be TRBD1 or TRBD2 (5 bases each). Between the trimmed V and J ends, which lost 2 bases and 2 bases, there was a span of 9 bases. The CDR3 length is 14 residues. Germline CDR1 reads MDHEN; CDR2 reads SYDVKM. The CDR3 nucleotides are TGTGCCAGCAGTTTAAGGGACGGTCAAGAGACCCAGTACTTC. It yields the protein CASSLRDGQETQYF.

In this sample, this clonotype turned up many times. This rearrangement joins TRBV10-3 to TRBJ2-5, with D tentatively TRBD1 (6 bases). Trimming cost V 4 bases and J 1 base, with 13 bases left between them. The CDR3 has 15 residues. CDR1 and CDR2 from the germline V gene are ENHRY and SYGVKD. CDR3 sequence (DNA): TGTGCCATCAGTGCAGGGGATCGGGGCCAAGAGACCCAGTACTTC. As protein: CAISAGDRGQETQYF.

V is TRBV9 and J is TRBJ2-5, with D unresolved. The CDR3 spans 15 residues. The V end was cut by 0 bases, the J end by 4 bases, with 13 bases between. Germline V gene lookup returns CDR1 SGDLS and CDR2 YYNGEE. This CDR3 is CASSVEWAGGETQYF. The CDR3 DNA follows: TGTGCCAGCAGCGTAGAGTGGGCCGGCGGAGAGACCCAGTACTTC.

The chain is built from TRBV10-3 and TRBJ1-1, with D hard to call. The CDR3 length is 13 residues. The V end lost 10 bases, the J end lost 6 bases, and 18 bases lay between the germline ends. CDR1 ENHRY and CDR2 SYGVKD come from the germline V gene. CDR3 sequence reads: CATEPGSSSEAFF. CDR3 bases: TGTGCCACTGAACCGGGCTCTTCCTCTGAAGCTTTCTTT.

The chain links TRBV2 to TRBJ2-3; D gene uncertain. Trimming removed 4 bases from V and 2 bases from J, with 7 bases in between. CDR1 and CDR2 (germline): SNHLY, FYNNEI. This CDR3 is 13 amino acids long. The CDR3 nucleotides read TGTGCCAGCAGTGCCTATTACACAGATACGCAGTATTTT. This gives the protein CASSAYYTDTQYF.

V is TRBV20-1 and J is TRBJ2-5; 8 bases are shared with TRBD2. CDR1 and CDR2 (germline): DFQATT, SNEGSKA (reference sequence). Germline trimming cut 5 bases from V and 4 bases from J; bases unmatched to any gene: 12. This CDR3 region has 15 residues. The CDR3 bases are TGCAGTGCTCATCAAGCGGGGGAGTACGGAGAGACCCAGTACTTC. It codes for CSAHQAGEYGETQYF.

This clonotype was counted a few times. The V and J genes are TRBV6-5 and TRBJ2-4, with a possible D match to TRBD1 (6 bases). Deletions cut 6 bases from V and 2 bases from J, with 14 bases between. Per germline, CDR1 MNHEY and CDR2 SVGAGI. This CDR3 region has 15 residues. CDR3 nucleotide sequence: TGTGCCAGCAGAGGTTTCCAGGGGACCAAAAACATTCAGTACTTC. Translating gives CASRGFQGTKNIQYF.